This record looks at one T cell receptor beta chain sequence and its context. The antigen remains undetermined. The entry originates in a study of cytomegalovirus exposure and HLA in healthy donors. Points from the study as a whole: Highest at DRB1 and lowest at HLA-C, TCR association rates differed among HLA loci in a later analysis. In a later analysis, specific HLA alleles were associated with 15,000 or so TCR beta sequences at a 0.05 false discovery rate.

PCR was performed using 60 Vbeta and 13 Jbeta primers. TCRdb's copy holds only in-frame clones and misses some; the assay was immunoSEQ multiplex PCR. The profile shows approximately 78,000 clones, 65% to 70% of them singletons. With 7 bases clipped from V and 1 base from J, the junction kept 6 bases outside the gene matches. The CDR3 length is 14 residues. CDR1 MNHNY and CDR2 SVGAGI come from the germline V gene (reference sequence). The chain employs TRBV6-6 and TRBJ1-1, with 7 bases identical to TRBD1. This clonotype was sampled from a man aged 35 to 55 in good health and CMV-seropositive. Sequenced input: PBMCs. The DNA for the CDR3 is TGTGCCAGCACCCCTGGGACAGCGAACACTGAAGCTTTCTTT. Translated, it gives CASTPGTANTEAFF.